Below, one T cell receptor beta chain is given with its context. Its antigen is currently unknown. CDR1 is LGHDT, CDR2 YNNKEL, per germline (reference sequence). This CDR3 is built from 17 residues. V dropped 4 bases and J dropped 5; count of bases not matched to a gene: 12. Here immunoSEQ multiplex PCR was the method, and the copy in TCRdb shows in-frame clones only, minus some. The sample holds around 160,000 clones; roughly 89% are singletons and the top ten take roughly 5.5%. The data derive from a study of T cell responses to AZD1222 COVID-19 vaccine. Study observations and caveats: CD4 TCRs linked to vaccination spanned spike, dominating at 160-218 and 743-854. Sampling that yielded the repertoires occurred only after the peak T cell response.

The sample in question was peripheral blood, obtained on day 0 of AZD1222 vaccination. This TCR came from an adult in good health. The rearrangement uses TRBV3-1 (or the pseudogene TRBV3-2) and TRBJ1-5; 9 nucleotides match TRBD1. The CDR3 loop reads CASSPNQGQGYDQPQHF. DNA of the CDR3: TGTGCCAGCAGCCCGAATCAGGGACAGGGCTACGATCAGCCCCAGCATTTT.